A single sample gave rise to the 23 T cell receptor beta chains below, sequenced in a study of T cells in Graves' hyperthyroidism and ophthalmopathy. TCR beta CDR3 regions were amplified from RNA transcripts. Initially, a first-round RT-PCR of the TCR CDR3 employed the HTBI primer set. TCRdb reprocessed the multiplex PCR reads with MiXCR, giving one entry per CDR3 protein. The sample holds 400,000 or so distinct CDR3 sequences, around 15% seen once. The sample taken for sequencing was blood. The receptors come from a man over 45 with Graves' ophthalmopathy.

This rearrangement joins TRBV12-3 or TRBV12-4 to TRBJ2-7; D is undetermined. Trimming took off 3 bases at V and 2 bases at J, with 5 bases between the two ends. This CDR3 has 12 amino acids. CDR3 loop: CASSFYTYEQYF. Here the CDR3 DNA reads TGTGCCAGCAGTTTTTATACCTACGAGCAGTACTTC.

The chain carries TRBV11-2 and TRBJ2-3; either TRBD1 or TRBD2 may supply D (5 bases each). This CDR3 is 15 amino acids long. The germline V gene has CDR1 SGHAT and CDR2 FQNNGV. The germline V and J ends were trimmed by 1 base and 6 bases, with 14 bases remaining between them. The CDR3: CASSLAGTAGDTQYF. Written as DNA, the CDR3 is TGTGCCAGCAGCTTAGCCGGGACGGCCGGGGATACGCAGTATTTT.

V gene TRBV19 combines with J gene TRBJ1-1, with D possibly matching TRBD1 (5 bases). V was cut by 1 base and J by 10 bases, with 13 bases left in between. The germline V gene encodes CDR1 LNHDA and CDR2 SQIVND (reference sequence). The CDR3 length is 13 residues. Here the CDR3 reads CASSIVGGEVAFF. For the CDR3, the DNA is TGTGCCAGTAGTATAGTCGGAGGGGAGGTAGCTTTCTTT.

The sample holds many counts of this clonotype. The J gene is TRBJ2-1, the V gene TRBV11-3; D possibly corresponds to TRBD1 (6 bases). This CDR3 comprises 16 residues. The germline gives CDR1 SGHNT, CDR2 YENEEA. Between the trimmed V and J ends, which lost 5 bases and 4 bases, there was a span of 18 bases. CDR3 protein: CASSPQGGPSYNEQFF. DNA of the CDR3: TGTGCCAGCAGCCCCCAAGGGGGACCGTCTTACAATGAGCAGTTCTTC.

Ten or more counts support this clonotype. The chain joins TRBV3-1 to TRBJ2-5, with D perhaps TRBD2 (5 bases). Deletions cut 4 bases from V and 1 base from J, with 13 bases between. Germline V gene sequence: CDR1 LGHDT, CDR2 YNNKEL (reference sequence). The CDR3 is 15 amino acids. The CDR3 DNA is TGTGCCAGCAGCCTTCGAACGGGGTTCCAAGAGACCCAGTACTTC. Residues: CASSLRTGFQETQYF.

With regard to this clonotype: A much larger clone differs by one base, so this may be a read error. This sequence joins TRBV12-3 or TRBV12-4 and TRBJ2-1; 8 bases agree with TRBD2. V shed 4 bases, J shed 12 bases, and the junction held 11 bases outside the gene matches. The CDR3 is made up of 14 amino acids. CDR3 DNA sequence: TGTGCCAGCAGTTCACGACTAGCGTTAGTTGGGCAGTTCTTC. Translated: CASSSRLALVGQFF.

This clonotype was recorded many times. The genes are TRBV14 and TRBJ2-7; no clear D. The germline V and J ends were trimmed by 1 base and 2 bases, with 12 bases remaining between them. Germline loops: CDR1 SGHDN, CDR2 FVKESK. The CDR3 totals 15 residues. DNA for the CDR3: TGTGCCAGCAGCCAAGTAAACGGGCTGCCCTACGAGCAGTACTTC. It specifies CASSQVNGLPYEQYF.

The table lists this clonotype with many counts. This sequence joins TRBV7-9 and TRBJ2-3; TRBD1 matches at 7 bases. Germline V lookup: CDR1 SEHNR, CDR2 FQNEAQ (reference sequence). CDR3 size: 16 residues. The V gene end was trimmed by 6 bases and the J gene end by 2 bases; junction bases not matched to a gene: 11. The CDR3 DNA reads TGTGCCAGCAGAACCACACGACAGGGTCCCACAGATACGCAGTATTTT. This translates into CASRTTRQGPTDTQYF.

This clonotype was detected ten times or more. In DNA, the CDR3 is TGTGCCAGCAGCTTGCGGTTTTCAGAGACCCAGTACTTC. This gives the protein CASSLRFSETQYF. The rearrangement uses TRBV11-3 and TRBJ2-5, with unresolved D. V was shortened by 3 bases and J by 4 bases, with 9 bases between the two germline ends. CDR1 is SGHNT and CDR2 is YENEEA in the germline V gene. The CDR3 length is 13 residues.

This clonotype was recorded many times. J is TRBJ2-3 and V is TRBV5-1; TRBD1 matches at 7 bases. V was pared by 6 bases and J by 3 bases, with 7 bases of the junction left unmatched. The CDR3 spans 14 residues. Germline CDR1 reads SGHRS; CDR2 reads YFSETQ. This CDR3 is CASKDRAPTDTQYF. The CDR3 DNA reads TGCGCCAGCAAAGACAGGGCGCCGACAGATACGCAGTATTTT.

The rearrangement uses TRBV19 and TRBJ2-7; 10 nucleotides line up with TRBD1. The germline V gene has CDR1 LNHDA and CDR2 SQIVND (reference sequence). The CDR3 spans 14 residues. The V and J ends lost 6 bases and 6 bases, in that order; junction bases with no gene match: 8. The CDR3 here is CASRHRTGGGEQYF. In DNA form, the CDR3 reads TGTGCCAGTAGGCACCGGACAGGGGGAGGCGAGCAGTACTTC.

This clonotype was detected ten times or more. The chain combines TRBV20-1 with TRBJ2-1; weak D call: TRBD2 (6 bases). The CDR3 is made up of 15 amino acids. Germline loops: CDR1 DFQATT, CDR2 SNEGSKA (reference sequence). The V end was cut by 3 bases, the J end by 0 bases, with 12 bases between. The CDR3 reads CSARSLEGSYNEQFF. CDR3 DNA sequence: TGCAGTGCTAGGTCTCTGGAGGGCTCCTACAATGAGCAGTTCTTC.

This clonotype was seen ten or more times. The rearrangement links TRBV20-1 to TRBJ2-3, with a weak D call TRBD2 (6 bases). Germline assignment: CDR1 DFQATT and CDR2 SNEGSKA (reference sequence). V lost 3 bases, J lost 0 bases, and 19 bases lay in between. This CDR3 comprises 17 residues. Here the CDR3 DNA reads TGCAGTGCTAGCGAACCCCTTAGCGGAACTAGCACAGATACGCAGTATTTT. It yields the protein CSASEPLSGTSTDTQYF.

In this sample, this clonotype turned up many times. The V call is TRBV5-1, the J call TRBJ2-1; D might be TRBD1 (5 bases). V dropped 0 bases and J dropped 4 bases, with 11 bases sitting between them. Germline V gene data show CDR1 as SGHRS and CDR2 as YFSETQ. This CDR3 spans 15 amino acids. The CDR3 protein is CASSLVGERYNEQFF. For the CDR3, the DNA is TGCGCCAGCAGCTTGGTAGGGGAACGTTACAATGAGCAGTTCTTC. Based on the CDR3 plus reference TRBV5-1 and TRBJ2-1, the full variable domain is KAGVTQTPRYLIKTRGQQVTLSCSPISGHRSVSWYQQTPGQGLQFLFEYFSETQRNKGNFPGRFSGRQFSNSRSEMNVSTLELGDSALYLCASSLVGERYNEQFFGPGTRLTVL.

The rearrangement links TRBV15 to TRBJ1-1, with D possibly being TRBD1 (5 bases). The CDR3 runs 14 residues. V lost 1 base to trimming and J lost 3 bases, with 9 bases between them. Germline V CDR1 and CDR2: LNHNV, YYDKDF (reference sequence). The CDR3: CATSRARGDTEAFF. For the CDR3, the DNA is TGTGCCACCAGCAGAGCCCGAGGGGACACTGAAGCTTTCTTT.

This clonotype was seen more than once but under ten times. The chain uses TRBV25-1 and TRBJ2-2, with 9 bases fitting TRBD1. V lost 4 bases, J lost 2 bases, and 5 bases stayed unmatched. There are 16 residues in the CDR3. The germline V gene has CDR1 MGHDK and CDR2 SYGVNS. The CDR3 coding sequence is TGTGCCAGCAGTGCTGGGACAGGGCGAAACACCGGGGAGCTGTTTTTT. Translating gives CASSAGTGRNTGELFF.

The rearrangement uses TRBV9 and TRBJ2-1; D call uncertain. CDR1 and CDR2 (germline): SGDLS, YYNGEE. V was pared by 4 bases and J by 2 bases, with 13 bases between. The length of the CDR3 is 15 residues. The CDR3 loop is CASSLGRLTYNEQFF. CDR3 nucleotide sequence: TGTGCCAGCAGCTTAGGCCGCCTAACCTACAATGAGCAGTTCTTC.

The genes are TRBV19 and TRBJ2-7; 10 bases agree with TRBD2. Trimming took 1 base from V and 1 from J; bases not matched to a gene: 1. There are 15 residues in the CDR3. Germline CDR1 reads LNHDA; CDR2 reads SQIVND (reference sequence). CDR3: CASSIGGLASYEQYF. CDR3 in DNA: TGTGCCAGTAGTATAGGGGGACTAGCGTCCTACGAGCAGTACTTC.

This clonotype was seen many times. The chain recombines TRBV2 with TRBJ2-1; no reliable D call. There are 13 residues in the CDR3. Trimming pared 0 bases from V and 9 bases from J, leaving 9 bases between. Germline CDR1 reads SNHLY; CDR2 reads FYNNEI. For the CDR3, the DNA is TGTGCCAGCAGTGAAGCATCAGATATTGAGCAGTTCTTC. Translated: CASSEASDIEQFF. Full variable domain (remainder filled in from reference TRBV2 and TRBJ2-1): EPEVTQTPSHQVTQMGQEVILRCVPISNHLYFYWYRQILGQKVEFLVSFYNNEISEKSEIFDDQFSVERPDGSNFTLKIRSTKLEDSAMYFCASSEASDIEQFFGPGTRLTVL.

V and J are TRBV7-8 and TRBJ2-5, with 10 bases lining up with TRBD2. The CDR3 sequence is 17 residues long. Germline CDR1 and CDR2: SGHVS and FQNEAQ. The V segment lost 3 bases and the J segment 4 bases; nucleotides outside the gene matches: 11. DNA for the CDR3: TGTGCCAGCAGCTTTGGGGCAAGCGGGAGGGCCCTAGAGACCCAGTACTTC. Protein product: CASSFGASGRALETQYF.

CDR3: CASKEGQYNSPLHF. The CDR3 DNA sequence: TGTGCCAGTAAGGAGGGACAGTATAATTCACCCCTCCACTTT. The chain joins TRBV19 to TRBJ1-6; the match to TRBD1 covers 7 bases. V lost 7 bases, J lost 4 bases, and 4 bases stayed unmatched. Per the germline V gene, CDR1 is LNHDA and CDR2 is SQIVND (reference sequence). The CDR3 is 14 amino acids.

Concerning this clonotype itself: A much larger clone lies a single base off, so this may be a read error. The chain recombines TRBV6-1 with TRBJ2-7; D ambiguous. Germline V gene sequence: CDR1 MNHNS, CDR2 SASEGT. The CDR3 covers 13 residues. Trimming removed 7 bases at V and 1 base at J, with 11 bases between. The CDR3 spells CASTTWASYEQYF. The CDR3 coding sequence is TGTGCCAGCACTACATGGGCGTCCTACGAGCAGTACTTC.

This clonotype was picked up many times. V and J are TRBV24-1 and TRBJ2-1, with D perhaps matching TRBD2 (7 bases). The germline gives CDR1 KGHDR, CDR2 SFDVKD. The CDR3 consists of 14 residues. Deletions cut 9 bases from V and 2 bases from J, with 13 bases between. The CDR3 sequence: CATSRGGAYNEQFF. The CDR3 bases are TGTGCCACCTCCCGCGGGGGCGCCTACAATGAGCAGTTCTTC.